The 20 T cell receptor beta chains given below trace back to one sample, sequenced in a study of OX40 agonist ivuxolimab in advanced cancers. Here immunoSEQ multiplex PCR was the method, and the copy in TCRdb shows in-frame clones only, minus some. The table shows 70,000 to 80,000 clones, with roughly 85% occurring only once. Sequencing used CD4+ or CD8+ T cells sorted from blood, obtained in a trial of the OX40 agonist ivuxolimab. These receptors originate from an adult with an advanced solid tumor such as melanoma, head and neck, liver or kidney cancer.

CDR3 residues: CASTPGTWASGRTGELFF. CDR3 nucleotide sequence: TGTGCCAGTACCCCCGGGACATGGGCTAGCGGGAGGACCGGGGAGCTGTTTTTT. V and J are TRBV19 and TRBJ2-2; 11 nucleotides agree with TRBD2. Losses at the gene ends were 7 bases for V and 5 bases for J; bases not matched to a gene: 15. The CDR3 is 18 residues long. Looked up from germline, CDR1 is LNHDA and CDR2 is SQIVND (reference sequence).

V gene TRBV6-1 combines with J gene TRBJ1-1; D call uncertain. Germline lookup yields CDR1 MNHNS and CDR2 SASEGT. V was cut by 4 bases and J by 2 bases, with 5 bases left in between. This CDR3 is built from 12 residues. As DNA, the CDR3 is TGTGCCAGCAGTGTCCTAAACACTGAAGCTTTCTTT. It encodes CASSVLNTEAFF.

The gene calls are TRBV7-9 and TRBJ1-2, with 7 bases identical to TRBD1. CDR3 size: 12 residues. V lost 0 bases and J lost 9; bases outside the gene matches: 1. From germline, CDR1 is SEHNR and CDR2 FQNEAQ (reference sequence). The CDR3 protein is CASSLARGSYTF. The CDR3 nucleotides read TGTGCCAGCAGCTTAGCCAGGGGGAGCTACACCTTC.

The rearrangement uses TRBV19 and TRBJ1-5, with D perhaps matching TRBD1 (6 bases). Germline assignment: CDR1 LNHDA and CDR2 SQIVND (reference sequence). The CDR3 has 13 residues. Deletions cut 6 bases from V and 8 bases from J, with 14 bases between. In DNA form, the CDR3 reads TGTGCCAGTAGCCGACAGGCCTTGGAGCCCCAGCATTTT. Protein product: CASSRQALEPQHF.

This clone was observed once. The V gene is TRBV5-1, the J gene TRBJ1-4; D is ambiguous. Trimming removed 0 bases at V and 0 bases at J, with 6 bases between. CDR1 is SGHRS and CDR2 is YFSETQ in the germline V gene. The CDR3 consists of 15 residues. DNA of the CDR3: TGCGCCAGCAGCTTGGTTCCTGCAACTAATGAAAAACTGTTTTTT. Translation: CASSLVPATNEKLFF.

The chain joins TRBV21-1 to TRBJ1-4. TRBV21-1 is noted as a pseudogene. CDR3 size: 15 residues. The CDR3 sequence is CASSSRWGGNEKLFF. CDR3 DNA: TGTGCCAGCAGCAGTCGGTGGGGGGGGAATGAAAAACTGTTTTTT.

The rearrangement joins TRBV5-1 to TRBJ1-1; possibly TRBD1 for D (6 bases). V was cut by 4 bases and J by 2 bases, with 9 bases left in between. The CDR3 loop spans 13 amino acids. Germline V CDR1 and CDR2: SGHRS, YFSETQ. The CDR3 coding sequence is TGCGCCAGCAGCCGAGGGACAAACACTGAAGCTTTCTTT. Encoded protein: CASSRGTNTEAFF.

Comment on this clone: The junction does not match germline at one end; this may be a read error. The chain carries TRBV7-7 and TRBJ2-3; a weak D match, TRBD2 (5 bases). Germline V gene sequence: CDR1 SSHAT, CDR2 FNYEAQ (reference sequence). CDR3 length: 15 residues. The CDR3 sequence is CASSLFGLFTDTQYF. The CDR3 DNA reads TGTGCTAGCAGCTTATTCGGACTCTTCACAGATACGCAGTATTTT.

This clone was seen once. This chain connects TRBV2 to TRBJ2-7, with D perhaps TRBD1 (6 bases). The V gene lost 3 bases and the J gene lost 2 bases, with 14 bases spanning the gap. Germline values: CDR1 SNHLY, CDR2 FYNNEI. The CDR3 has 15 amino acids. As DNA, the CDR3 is TGTGCCAGCAGTGACGGGCAGGGGCCCACCTACGAGCAGTACTTC. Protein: CASSDGQGPTYEQYF.

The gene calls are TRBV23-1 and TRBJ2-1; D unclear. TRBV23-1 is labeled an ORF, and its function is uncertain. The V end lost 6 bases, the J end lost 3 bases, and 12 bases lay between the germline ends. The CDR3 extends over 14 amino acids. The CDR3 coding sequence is TGCGCCAGCAGCCCCCCCTTCAACTACAATGAGCAGTTCTTC. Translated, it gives CASSPPFNYNEQFF.

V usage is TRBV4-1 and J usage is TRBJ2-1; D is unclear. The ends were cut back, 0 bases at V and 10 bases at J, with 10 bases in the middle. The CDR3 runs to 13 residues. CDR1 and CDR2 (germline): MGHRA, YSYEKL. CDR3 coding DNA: TGCGCCAGCAGCCAAGATCCTCTACGGGAGCAGTTCTTC. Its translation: CASSQDPLREQFF.

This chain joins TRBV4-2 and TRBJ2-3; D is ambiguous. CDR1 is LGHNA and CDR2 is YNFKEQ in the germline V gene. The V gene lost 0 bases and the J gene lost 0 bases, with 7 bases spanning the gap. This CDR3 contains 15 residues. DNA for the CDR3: TGTGCCAGCAGCCAAGAGGGTCAGAGCACAGATACGCAGTATTTT. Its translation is CASSQEGQSTDTQYF.

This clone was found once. This CDR3 is CASSLSASRTYEQYF. The CDR3 nucleotides are TGTGCCAGCAGCTTATCGGCTAGCCGTACCTACGAGCAGTACTTC. The chain is built from TRBV11-2 and TRBJ2-7; possible D gene TRBD2, 5 bases. V was pared by 2 bases and J by 2 bases, with 13 bases between. CDR3 size: 15 residues. Germline values: CDR1 SGHAT, CDR2 FQNNGV.

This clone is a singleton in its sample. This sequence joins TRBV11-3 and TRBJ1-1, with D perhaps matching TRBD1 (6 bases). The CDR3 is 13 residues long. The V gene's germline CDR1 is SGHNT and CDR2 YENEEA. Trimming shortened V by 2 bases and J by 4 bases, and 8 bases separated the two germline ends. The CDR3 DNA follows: TGTGCCAGCAGCTTACTAGGGGGCACTGAAGCTTTCTTT. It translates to CASSLLGGTEAFF.

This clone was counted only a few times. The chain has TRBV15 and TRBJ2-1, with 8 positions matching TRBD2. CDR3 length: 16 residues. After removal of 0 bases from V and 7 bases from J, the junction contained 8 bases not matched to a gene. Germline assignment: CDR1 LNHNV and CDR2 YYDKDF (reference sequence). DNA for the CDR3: TGTGCCACCAGCAGAGATATAGCGGGATCCCCAAATGAGCAGTTCTTC. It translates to CATSRDIAGSPNEQFF.

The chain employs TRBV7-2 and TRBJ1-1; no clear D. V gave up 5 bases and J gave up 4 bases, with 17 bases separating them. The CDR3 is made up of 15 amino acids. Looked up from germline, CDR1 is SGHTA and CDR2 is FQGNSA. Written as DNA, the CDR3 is TGTGCCAGCAGCCTCCTCCCAGGCTCATCCACTGAAGCTTTCTTT. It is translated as CASSLLPGSSTEAFF. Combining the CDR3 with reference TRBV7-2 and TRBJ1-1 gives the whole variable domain GAGVSQSPSNKVTEKGKDVELRCDPISGHTALYWYRQSLGQGLEFLIYFQGNSAPDKSGLPSDRFSAERTGGSVSTLTIQRTQQEDSAVYLCASSLLPGSSTEAFFGQGTRLTVV.

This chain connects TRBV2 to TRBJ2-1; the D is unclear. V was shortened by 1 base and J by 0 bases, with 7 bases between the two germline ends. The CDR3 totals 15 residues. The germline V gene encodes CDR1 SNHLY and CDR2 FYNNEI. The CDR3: CASSEEASSYNEQFF. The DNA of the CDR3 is TGTGCCAGCAGTGAAGAGGCTAGCTCCTACAATGAGCAGTTCTTC.

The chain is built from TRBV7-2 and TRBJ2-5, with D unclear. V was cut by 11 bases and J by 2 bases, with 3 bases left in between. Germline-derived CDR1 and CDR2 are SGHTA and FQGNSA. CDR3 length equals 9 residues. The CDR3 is CAVQETQYF. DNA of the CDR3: TGTGCCGTACAAGAGACCCAGTACTTC.

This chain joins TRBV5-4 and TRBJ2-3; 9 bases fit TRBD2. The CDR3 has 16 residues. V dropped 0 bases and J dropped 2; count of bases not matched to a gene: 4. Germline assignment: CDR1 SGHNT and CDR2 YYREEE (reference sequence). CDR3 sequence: CASSLEGLAYTDTQYF. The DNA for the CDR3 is TGTGCCAGCAGCTTGGAGGGACTAGCATACACAGATACGCAGTATTTT.

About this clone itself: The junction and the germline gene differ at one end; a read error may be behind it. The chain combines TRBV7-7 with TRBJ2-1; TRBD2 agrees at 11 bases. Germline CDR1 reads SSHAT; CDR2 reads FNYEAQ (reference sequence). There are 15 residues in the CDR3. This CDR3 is CASSSTGTSGNEQFF. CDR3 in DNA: TGTGCTAGCAGCTCGACCGGGACTAGCGGCAATGAGCAGTTCTTC.